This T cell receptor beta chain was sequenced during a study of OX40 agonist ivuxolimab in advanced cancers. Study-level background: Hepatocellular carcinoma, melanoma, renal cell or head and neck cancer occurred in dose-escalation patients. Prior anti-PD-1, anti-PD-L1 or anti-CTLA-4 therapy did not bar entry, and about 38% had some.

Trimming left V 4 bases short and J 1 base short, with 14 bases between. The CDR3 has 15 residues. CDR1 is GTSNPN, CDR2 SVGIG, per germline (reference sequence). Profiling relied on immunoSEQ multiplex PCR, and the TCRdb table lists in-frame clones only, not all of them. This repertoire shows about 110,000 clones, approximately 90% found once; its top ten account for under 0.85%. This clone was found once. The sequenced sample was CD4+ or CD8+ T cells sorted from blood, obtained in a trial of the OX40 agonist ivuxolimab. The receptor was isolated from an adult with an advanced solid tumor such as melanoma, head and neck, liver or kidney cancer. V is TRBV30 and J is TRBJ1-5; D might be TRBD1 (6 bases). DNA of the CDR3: TGTGCCTGGAATCAACGGGGGGCCAGCAATCAGCCCCAGCATTTT. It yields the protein CAWNQRGASNQPQHF.